These 2 T cell receptor beta chains were sequenced from one sample in a study of shared clonotypes between healthy human individuals. Method: immunoSEQ multiplex PCR; TCRdb's copy keeps in-frame clones and lacks some. The sample holds roughly 2.1 million clones, just over 90% seen once. Naive CD8 cells were CD45RO-negative, positively selected for CCR7, excluding terminally differentiated effector memory CD45RA+ cells. Source material: naive CD8+ T cells from PBMCs. The receptors stem from a young man in good health. Some clones in this sample may be carry-over from other donors' samples.

About this clone: This sample includes further DNA sequences coding for the same CDR3. This chain joins TRBV7-9 and TRBJ2-5, with 16 bases fitting TRBD2. Per germline, CDR1 SEHNR and CDR2 FQNEAQ (reference sequence). CDR3 length: 16 residues. With V trimmed by 5 bases and J by 5 bases, 5 bases remained unmatched. CDR3: CASSQGLAGGPETQYF. The CDR3 coding sequence is TGTGCCAGCAGCCAGGGACTAGCGGGAGGGCCGGAGACCCAGTACTTC.

The chain is built from TRBV11-2 and TRBJ2-1, with TRBD2 as a possible D gene (6 bases). Germline V CDR1 and CDR2: SGHAT, FQNNGV. Trimming removed 5 bases from V and 0 bases from J, with 11 bases in between. The CDR3 contains 15 residues. The CDR3 protein is CASSPRDFSYNEQFF. The CDR3 DNA sequence: TGTGCCAGCAGCCCCCGGGACTTCTCCTACAATGAGCAGTTCTTC.